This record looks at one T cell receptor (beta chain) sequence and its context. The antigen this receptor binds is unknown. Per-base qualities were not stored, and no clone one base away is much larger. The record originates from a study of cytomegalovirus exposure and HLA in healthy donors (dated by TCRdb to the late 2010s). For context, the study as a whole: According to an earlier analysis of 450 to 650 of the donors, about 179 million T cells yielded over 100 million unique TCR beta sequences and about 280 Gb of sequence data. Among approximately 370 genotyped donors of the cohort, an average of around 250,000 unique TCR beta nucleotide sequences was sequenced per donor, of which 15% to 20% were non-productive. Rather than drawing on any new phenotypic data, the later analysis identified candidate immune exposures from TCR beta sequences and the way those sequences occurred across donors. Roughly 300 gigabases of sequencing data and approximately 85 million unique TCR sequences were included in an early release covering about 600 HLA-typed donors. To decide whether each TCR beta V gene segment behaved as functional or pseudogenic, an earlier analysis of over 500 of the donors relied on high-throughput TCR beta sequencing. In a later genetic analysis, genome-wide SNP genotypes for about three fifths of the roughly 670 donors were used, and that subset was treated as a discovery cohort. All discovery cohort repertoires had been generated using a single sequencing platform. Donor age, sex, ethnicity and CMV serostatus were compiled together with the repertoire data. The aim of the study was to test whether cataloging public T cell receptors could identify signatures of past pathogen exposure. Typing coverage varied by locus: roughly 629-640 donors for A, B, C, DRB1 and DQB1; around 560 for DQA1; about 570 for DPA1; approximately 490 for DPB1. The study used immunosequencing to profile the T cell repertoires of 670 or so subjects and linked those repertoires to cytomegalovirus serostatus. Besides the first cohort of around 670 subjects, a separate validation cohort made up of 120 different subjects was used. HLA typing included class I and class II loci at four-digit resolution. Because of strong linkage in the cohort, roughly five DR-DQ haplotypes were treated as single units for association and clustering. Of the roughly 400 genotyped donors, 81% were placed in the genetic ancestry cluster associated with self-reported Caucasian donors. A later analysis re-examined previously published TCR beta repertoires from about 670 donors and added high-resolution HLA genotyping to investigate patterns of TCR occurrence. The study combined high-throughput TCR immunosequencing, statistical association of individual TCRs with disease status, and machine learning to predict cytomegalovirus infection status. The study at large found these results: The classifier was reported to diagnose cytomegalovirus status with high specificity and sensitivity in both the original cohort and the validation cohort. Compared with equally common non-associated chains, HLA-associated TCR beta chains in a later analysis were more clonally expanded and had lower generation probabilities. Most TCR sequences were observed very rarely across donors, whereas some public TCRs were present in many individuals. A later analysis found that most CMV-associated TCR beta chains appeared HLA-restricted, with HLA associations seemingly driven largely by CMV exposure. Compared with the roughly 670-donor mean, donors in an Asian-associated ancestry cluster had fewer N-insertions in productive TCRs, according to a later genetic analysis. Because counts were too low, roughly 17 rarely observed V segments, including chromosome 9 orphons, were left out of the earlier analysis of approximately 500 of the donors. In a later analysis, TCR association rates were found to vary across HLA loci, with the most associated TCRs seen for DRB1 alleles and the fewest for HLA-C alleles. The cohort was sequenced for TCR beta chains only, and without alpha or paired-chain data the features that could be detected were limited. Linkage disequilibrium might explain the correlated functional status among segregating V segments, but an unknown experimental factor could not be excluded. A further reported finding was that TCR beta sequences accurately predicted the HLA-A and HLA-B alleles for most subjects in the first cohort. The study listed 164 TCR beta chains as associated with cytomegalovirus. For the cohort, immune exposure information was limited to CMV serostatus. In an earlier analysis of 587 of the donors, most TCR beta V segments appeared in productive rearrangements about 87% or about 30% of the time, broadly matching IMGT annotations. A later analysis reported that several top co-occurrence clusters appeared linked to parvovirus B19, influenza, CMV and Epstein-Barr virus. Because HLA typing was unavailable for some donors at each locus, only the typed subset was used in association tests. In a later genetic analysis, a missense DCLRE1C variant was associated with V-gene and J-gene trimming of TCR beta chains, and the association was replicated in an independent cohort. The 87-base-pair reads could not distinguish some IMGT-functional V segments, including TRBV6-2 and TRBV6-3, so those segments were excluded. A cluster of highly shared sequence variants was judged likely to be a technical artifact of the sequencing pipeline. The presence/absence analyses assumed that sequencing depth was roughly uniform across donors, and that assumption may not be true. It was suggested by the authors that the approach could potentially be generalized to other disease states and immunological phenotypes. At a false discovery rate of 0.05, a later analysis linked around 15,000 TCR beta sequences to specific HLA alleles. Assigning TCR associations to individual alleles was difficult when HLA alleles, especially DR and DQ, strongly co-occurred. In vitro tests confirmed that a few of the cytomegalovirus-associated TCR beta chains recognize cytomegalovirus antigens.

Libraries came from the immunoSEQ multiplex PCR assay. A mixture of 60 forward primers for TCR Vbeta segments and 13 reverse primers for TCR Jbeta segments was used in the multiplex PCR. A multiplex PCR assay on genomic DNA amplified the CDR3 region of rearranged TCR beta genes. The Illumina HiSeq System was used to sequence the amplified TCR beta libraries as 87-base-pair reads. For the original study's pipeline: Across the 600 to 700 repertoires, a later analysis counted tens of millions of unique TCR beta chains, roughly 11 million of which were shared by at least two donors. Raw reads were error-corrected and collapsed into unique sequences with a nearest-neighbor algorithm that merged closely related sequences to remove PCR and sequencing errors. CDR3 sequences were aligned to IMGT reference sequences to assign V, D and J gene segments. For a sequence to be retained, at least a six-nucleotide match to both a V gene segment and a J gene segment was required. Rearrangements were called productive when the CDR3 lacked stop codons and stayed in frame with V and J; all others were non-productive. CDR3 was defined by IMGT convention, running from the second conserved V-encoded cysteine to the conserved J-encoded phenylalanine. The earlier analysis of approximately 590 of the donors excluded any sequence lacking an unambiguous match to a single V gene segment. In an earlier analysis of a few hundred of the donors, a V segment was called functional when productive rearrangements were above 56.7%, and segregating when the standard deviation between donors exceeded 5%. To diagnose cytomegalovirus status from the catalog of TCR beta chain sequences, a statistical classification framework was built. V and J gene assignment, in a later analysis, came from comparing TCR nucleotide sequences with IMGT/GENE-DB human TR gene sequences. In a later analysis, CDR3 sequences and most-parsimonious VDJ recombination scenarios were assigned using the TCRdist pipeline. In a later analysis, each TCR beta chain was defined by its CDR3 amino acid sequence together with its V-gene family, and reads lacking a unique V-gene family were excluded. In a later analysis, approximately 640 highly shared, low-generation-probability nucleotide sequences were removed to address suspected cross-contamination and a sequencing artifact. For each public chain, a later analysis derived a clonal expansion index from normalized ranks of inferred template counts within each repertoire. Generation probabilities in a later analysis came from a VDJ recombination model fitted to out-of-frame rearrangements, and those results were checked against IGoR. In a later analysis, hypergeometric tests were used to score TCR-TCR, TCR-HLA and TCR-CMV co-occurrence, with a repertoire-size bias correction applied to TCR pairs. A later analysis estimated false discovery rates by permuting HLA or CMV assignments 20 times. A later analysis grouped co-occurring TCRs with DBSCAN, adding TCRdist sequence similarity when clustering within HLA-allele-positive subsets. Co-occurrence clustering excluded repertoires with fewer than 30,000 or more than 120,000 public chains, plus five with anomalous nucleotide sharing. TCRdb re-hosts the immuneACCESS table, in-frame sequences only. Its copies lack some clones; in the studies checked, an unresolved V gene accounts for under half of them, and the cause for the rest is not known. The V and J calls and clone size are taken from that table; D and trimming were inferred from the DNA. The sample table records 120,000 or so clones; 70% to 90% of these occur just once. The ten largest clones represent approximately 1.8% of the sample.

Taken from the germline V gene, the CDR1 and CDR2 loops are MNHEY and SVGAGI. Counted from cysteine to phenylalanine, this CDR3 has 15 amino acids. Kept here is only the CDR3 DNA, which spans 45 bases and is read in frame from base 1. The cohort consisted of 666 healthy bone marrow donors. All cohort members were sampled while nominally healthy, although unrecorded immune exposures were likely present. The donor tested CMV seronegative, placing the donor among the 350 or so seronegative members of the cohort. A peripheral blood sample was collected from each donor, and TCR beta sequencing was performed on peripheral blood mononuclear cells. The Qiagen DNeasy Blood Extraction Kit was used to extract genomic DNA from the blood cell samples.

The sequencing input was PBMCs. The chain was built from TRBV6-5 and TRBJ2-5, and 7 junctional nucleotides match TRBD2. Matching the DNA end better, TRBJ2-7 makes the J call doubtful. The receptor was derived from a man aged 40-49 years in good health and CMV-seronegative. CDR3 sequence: CASSYLATGGGEQYF. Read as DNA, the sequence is TGTGCCAGCAGTTACTTAGCCACAGGCGGGGGCGAGCAGTACTTC.